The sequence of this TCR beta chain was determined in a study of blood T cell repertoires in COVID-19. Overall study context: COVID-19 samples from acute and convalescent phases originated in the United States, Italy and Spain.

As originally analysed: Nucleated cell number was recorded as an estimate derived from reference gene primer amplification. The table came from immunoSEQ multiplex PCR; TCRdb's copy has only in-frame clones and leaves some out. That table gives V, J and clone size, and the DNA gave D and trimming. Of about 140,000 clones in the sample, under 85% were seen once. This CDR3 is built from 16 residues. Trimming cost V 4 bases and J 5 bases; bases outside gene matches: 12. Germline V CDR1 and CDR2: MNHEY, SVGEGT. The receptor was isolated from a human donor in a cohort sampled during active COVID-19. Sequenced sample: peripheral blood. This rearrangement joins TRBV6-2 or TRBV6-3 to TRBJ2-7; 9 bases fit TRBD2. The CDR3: CASSLGPRTSEDEQYF. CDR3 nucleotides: TGTGCCAGCAGTTTAGGGCCCCGGACTAGCGAGGACGAGCAGTACTTC.